The 27 T cell receptor beta chains presented below share a single source sample, sequenced in a study of cytomegalovirus exposure and HLA in healthy donors. The primer mix had 60 Vbeta and 13 Jbeta primers. The table came from immunoSEQ multiplex PCR; TCRdb's copy has only in-frame clones and leaves some out. This sample has 180,000 or so clones, with over 65% found just once. The material sequenced was PBMCs. These receptors all stem from a man aged 18-30 years in good health and CMV-seronegative.

The chain joins TRBV12-5 to TRBJ1-1, with 7 bases matching TRBD1. The V and J ends lost 4 bases and 5 bases, in that order; junction bases with no gene match: 4. This CDR3 has 13 residues. CDR1 LGHNT and CDR2 FRNRAP come from the germline V gene. The CDR3 sequence: CASGSHRGTEAFF. CDR3 sequence (DNA): TGTGCTAGTGGTTCCCACAGGGGAACTGAAGCTTTCTTT.

The V gene is TRBV6-5, the J gene TRBJ1-2; D remains ambiguous. The CDR3 is 16 amino acids. The V end was cut by 2 bases, the J end by 6 bases, with 19 bases between. Germline values: CDR1 MNHEY, CDR2 SVGAGI. CDR3 loop: CASSYIGVNRDNGYTF. The CDR3 DNA reads as TGTGCCAGCAGTTACATTGGGGTGAATCGGGATAATGGCTACACCTTC.

This chain uses TRBV27 with TRBJ2-1, with 14 bases matching TRBD2. The V gene end was trimmed by 5 bases and the J gene end by 8 bases; junction bases not matched to a gene: 8. This CDR3 has 16 amino acids. Germline V gives CDR1 MNHEY, CDR2 SMNVEV (reference sequence). The CDR3 nucleotides read TGTGCCAGCAGTCCGTCGACTAGCGGGAGGGCGCATGAGCAGTTCTTC. Its translation: CASSPSTSGRAHEQFF.

The chain combines TRBV7-8 with TRBJ2-7, with a tentative D call TRBD2 (5 bases). The CDR3 length is 14 residues. Trimming shortened V by 1 base and J by 2 bases, and 9 bases separated the two germline ends. In germline, CDR1 is SGHVS, CDR2 FQNEAQ. CDR3 residues: CASSLGLGAYEQYF. As DNA, the CDR3 is TGTGCCAGCAGCTTAGGCCTGGGAGCCTACGAGCAGTACTTC.

The V and J genes are TRBV6-5 and TRBJ2-7, with a tentative D call TRBD1 (6 bases). Germline assignment: CDR1 MNHEY and CDR2 SVGAGI. V gave up 4 bases and J gave up 4 bases, with 17 bases separating them. This CDR3 contains 15 residues. This CDR3 reads CASSSSQGKLYEQYF. Here the CDR3 DNA reads TGTGCCAGCAGTTCCTCACAGGGAAAACTGTACGAGCAGTACTTC.

J is TRBJ2-5 and V is TRBV7-2; 10 bases are shared with TRBD2. The germline gives CDR1 SGHTA, CDR2 FQGNSA. V dropped 2 bases and J dropped 4; count of bases not matched to a gene: 13. This CDR3 is 18 amino acids long. CDR3 nucleotide sequence: TGTGCCAGCAGCTTATTGTCCTTGGCTAGCGGGAGAGGAGAGACCCAGTACTTC. Translation: CASSLLSLASGRGETQYF.

CDR3 DNA: TGTGCCAGCAGTCTTATTCGGGACAGGGTTCACGAGCAGTACTTC. Amino acid sequence: CASSLIRDRVHEQYF. J is TRBJ2-7 and V is TRBV6-1, with TRBD1 matching 9 bases. Looked up from germline, CDR1 is MNHNS and CDR2 is SASEGT. The CDR3 sequence is 15 residues long. J gave up 5 bases and V 5 bases, and 10 bases lay outside the gene matches.

This clone was counted between two and nine times. J is TRBJ1-5 and V is TRBV25-1; no definite D call. The V gene's germline CDR1 is MGHDK and CDR2 SYGVNS. V lost 2 bases, J lost 4 bases, and 9 bases lay in between. CDR3 size: 14 residues. CDR3 nucleotide sequence: TGTGCCAGCAGTGAAGGAGGGTCTAATCAGCCCCAGCATTTT. This gives the protein CASSEGGSNQPQHF.

The rearrangement links TRBV5-1 to TRBJ2-1; D gene ambiguous. Trimming removed 0 bases at V and 10 bases at J, with 14 bases between. CDR1 is SGHRS and CDR2 is YFSETQ in the germline V gene. This CDR3 comprises 14 residues. CDR3 DNA sequence: TGCGCCAGCAGCTTGGGGGTTCGGGTTGAGGAGCAGTTCTTC. This sequence encodes CASSLGVRVEEQFF. Together with reference TRBV5-1 and TRBJ2-1, the CDR3 gives the full variable domain: KAGVTQTPRYLIKTRGQQVTLSCSPISGHRSVSWYQQTPGQGLQFLFEYFSETQRNKGNFPGRFSGRQFSNSRSEMNVSTLELGDSALYLCASSLGVRVEEQFFGPGTRLTVL.

The chain links TRBV7-9 to TRBJ2-1; the match to TRBD2 covers 11 bases. CDR3 length equals 14 residues. CDR1 is SEHNR and CDR2 is FQNEAQ in the germline V gene (reference sequence). J lost 8 bases, V lost 9 bases, and 9 bases had no gene match. The DNA for the CDR3 is TGTGCCAGTACGCTAGCGGGGGGCGGGGATGAGCAGTTCTTC. Encoded protein: CASTLAGGGDEQFF.

The chain is built from TRBV9 and TRBJ2-2, with TRBD1 matching over 9 bases. The CDR3 spans 16 residues. Per germline, CDR1 SGDLS and CDR2 YYNGEE. Germline trimming cut 0 bases from V and 5 bases from J; bases unmatched to any gene: 5. CDR3 protein: CASSVGGTGLTGELFF. Written as DNA, the CDR3 is TGTGCCAGCAGCGTAGGAGGGACAGGGTTAACCGGGGAGCTGTTTTTT.

The CDR3 DNA is TGTGCCAGCAGCTTAGACCTACTAGGCTACGAGCAGTACTTC. It is translated as CASSLDLLGYEQYF. The V and J genes are TRBV11-2 and TRBJ2-7; weak D call: TRBD2 (5 bases). The CDR3 consists of 14 residues. Germline V gene sequence: CDR1 SGHAT, CDR2 FQNNGV. With 0 bases removed from V and 3 bases from J, the gap between germline ends came to 9 bases. Variable domain in full (rest from reference TRBV11-2 and TRBJ2-7): EAGVAQSPRYKIIEKRQSVAFWCNPISGHATLYWYQQILGQGPKLLIQFQNNGVVDDSQLPKDRFSAERLKGVDSTLKIQPAKLEDSAVYLCASSLDLLGYEQYFGPGTRLTVT.

This clone was observed a handful of times. This chain connects TRBV18 to TRBJ2-3; D possibly corresponds to TRBD1 (6 bases). The V gene's germline CDR1 is KGHSH and CDR2 LQKENI. V was shortened by 6 bases and J by 5 bases, with 9 bases between the two germline ends. The CDR3 length is 12 residues. This CDR3 reads CASSQGQDTQYF. CDR3 nucleotide sequence: TGTGCCAGCTCCCAGGGGCAAGATACGCAGTATTTT.

The chain has TRBV19 and TRBJ2-3, with 9 nucleotides matching TRBD2. The CDR3 runs to 13 residues. The V and J ends lost 5 bases and 6 bases, in that order; junction bases with no gene match: 3. The germline CDR1 and CDR2 sequences are LNHDA and SQIVND (reference sequence). The CDR3 protein is CASSVGLADTQYF. In nucleotides, the CDR3 is TGTGCCAGTAGTGTGGGACTAGCTGATACGCAGTATTTT.

The chain is built from TRBV18 and TRBJ1-2; 9 positions agree with TRBD1. J lost 0 bases, V lost 3 bases, and 2 bases had no gene match. This CDR3 has 15 amino acids. Germline-derived CDR1 and CDR2 are KGHSH and LQKENI. Written as DNA, the CDR3 is TGTGCCAGCTCACCGTGGACAGGGGCTAACTATGGCTACACCTTC. It is translated as CASSPWTGANYGYTF. The variable domain in full, with the rest retrieved from reference TRBV18 and TRBJ1-2, is NAGVMQNPRHLVRRRGQEARLRCSPMKGHSHVYWYRQLPEEGLKFMVYLQKENIIDESGMPKERFSAEFPKEGPSILRIQQVVRGDSAAYFCASSPWTGANYGYTFGSGTRLTVV.

The chain couples TRBV19 to TRBJ1-5; D not certain. Germline loops: CDR1 LNHDA, CDR2 SQIVND (reference sequence). Trimming removed 4 bases from V and 5 bases from J, with 12 bases in between. CDR3 length: 14 residues. In nucleotides, the CDR3 is TGTGCCAGTAGTACAACTTGGGCCCATCAGCCCCAGCATTTT. Protein product: CASSTTWAHQPQHF.

This chain links TRBV9 with TRBJ2-3; TRBD2 agrees at 13 bases. The CDR3 runs to 17 residues. Germline V gene data show CDR1 as SGDLS and CDR2 as YYNGEE. The junction had 7 bases not matched to a gene; V was cut back by 3 bases and J by 3 bases. For the CDR3, the DNA is TGTGCCAGCAGCGCAACGAGGACTAGCGGGAGTACAGATACGCAGTATTTT. Amino acids: CASSATRTSGSTDTQYF. Filled out from reference TRBV9 and TRBJ2-3, the complete variable domain reads DSGVTQTPKHLITATGQRVTLRCSPRSGDLSVYWYQQSLDQGLQFLIQYYNGEERAKGNILERFSAQQFPDLHSELNLSSLELGDSALYFCASSATRTSGSTDTQYFGPGTRLTVL.

V and J are TRBV5-1 and TRBJ1-1; no reliable D call. The length of the CDR3 is 14 residues. Germline CDR1 reads SGHRS; CDR2 reads YFSETQ. The ends were cut back, 0 bases at V and 3 bases at J, with 9 bases in the middle. The CDR3 reads CASSLEAGYTEAFF. The CDR3 DNA is TGCGCCAGCAGCTTGGAAGCAGGTTACACTGAAGCTTTCTTT. The full variable domain, in which reference TRBV5-1 and TRBJ1-1 provide the parts outside the CDR3, is KAGVTQTPRYLIKTRGQQVTLSCSPISGHRSVSWYQQTPGQGLQFLFEYFSETQRNKGNFPGRFSGRQFSNSRSEMNVSTLELGDSALYLCASSLEAGYTEAFFGQGTRLTVV.

The genes are TRBV25-1 and TRBJ2-1; 13 bases agree with TRBD2. Per the germline V gene, CDR1 is MGHDK and CDR2 is SYGVNS. CDR3 length: 16 residues. V dropped 6 bases and J dropped 5; count of bases not matched to a gene: 7. CDR3 sequence (DNA): TGTGCCAGCAGGGGGTCCGGGACTAGCGGGAACAATGAGCAGTTCTTC. Protein product: CASRGSGTSGNNEQFF.

For this clone: This CDR3 is also generated by other DNA sequences in the sample. The V call is TRBV7-9, the J call TRBJ1-1; 9 nucleotides match TRBD1. J lost 1 base, V lost 5 bases, and 5 bases had no gene match. Germline values: CDR1 SEHNR, CDR2 FQNEAQ (reference sequence). This CDR3 is built from 15 residues. The CDR3 reads CASSPPGQGNTEAFF. The CDR3 DNA sequence: TGTGCCAGCAGCCCCCCGGGACAGGGGAACACTGAAGCTTTCTTT.

The rearrangement joins TRBV7-8 to TRBJ2-3, with 13 bases identical to TRBD2. With 3 bases clipped from V and 6 bases from J, the junction kept 12 bases outside the gene matches. The CDR3 runs to 18 residues. The germline V gene has CDR1 SGHVS and CDR2 FQNEAQ. CDR3 sequence: CASSFQPRTSGGRDTQYF. CDR3 DNA: TGTGCCAGCAGCTTCCAACCGCGGACTAGCGGGGGCCGTGATACGCAGTATTTT.

V is TRBV5-5 and J is TRBJ1-1; D ambiguous. V shed 1 base and J shed 4 bases, with 8 bases lying between them. This CDR3 spans 13 amino acids. The V gene's germline CDR1 is SGHKS and CDR2 YYEKEE (reference sequence). CDR3 nucleotides: TGTGCCAGCAGCTTGCAGGCCGGCACTGAAGCTTTCTTT. It is translated as CASSLQAGTEAFF. The entire variable domain, with the rest obtained from reference TRBV5-5 and TRBJ1-1, is as follows: DAGVTQSPTHLIKTRGQQVTLRCSPISGHKSVSWYQQVLGQGPQFIFQYYEKEERGRGNFPDRFSARQFPNYSSELNVNALLLGDSALYLCASSLQAGTEAFFGQGTRLTVV.

This chain uses TRBV15 with TRBJ2-1, with 9 bases aligning to TRBD2. J gave up 8 bases and V 5 bases, and 10 bases lay outside the gene matches. The CDR3 runs to 15 residues. Germline-derived CDR1 and CDR2 are LNHNV and YYDKDF (reference sequence). As DNA, the CDR3 is TGTGCCACCAGCTCCAATAGCGGGAGTTTCTATGAGCAGTTCTTC. Protein: CATSSNSGSFYEQFF.

This clone was seen more than once but under ten times. Written as DNA, the CDR3 is TGTGCCAGCAATCGACAGAACCTTCACGAGCAGTACTTC. Translating gives CASNRQNLHEQYF. The chain carries TRBV2 and TRBJ2-7, with D possibly being TRBD1 (5 bases). The CDR3 totals 13 residues. CDR1 is SNHLY, CDR2 FYNNEI, per germline. The V end lost 7 bases, the J end lost 5 bases, and 15 bases lay between the germline ends.

The chain carries TRBV9 and TRBJ2-1; TRBD2 matches 13 bases. The CDR3 is 15 residues long. With V trimmed by 0 bases and J by 9 bases, 3 bases remained unmatched. Germline V gene lookup returns CDR1 SGDLS and CDR2 YYNGEE. CDR3 residues: CASSVDTSGRVEQFF. The CDR3 nucleotides are TGTGCCAGCAGCGTAGATACTAGCGGGAGGGTTGAGCAGTTCTTC.

The chain is built from TRBV5-1 and TRBJ2-3, with 7 bases that match TRBD1. J lost 0 bases, V lost 3 bases, and 7 bases had no gene match. CDR3 length equals 16 residues. Germline V gives CDR1 SGHRS, CDR2 YFSETQ. This CDR3 is CASSSQTGLSTDTQYF. CDR3 nucleotides: TGCGCCAGCAGCTCCCAGACAGGGCTTAGCACAGATACGCAGTATTTT. The whole variable domain, remainder taken from reference TRBV5-1 and TRBJ2-3, is KAGVTQTPRYLIKTRGQQVTLSCSPISGHRSVSWYQQTPGQGLQFLFEYFSETQRNKGNFPGRFSGRQFSNSRSEMNVSTLELGDSALYLCASSSQTGLSTDTQYFGPGTRLTVL.

The rearrangement uses TRBV5-1 and TRBJ2-1, with 7 bases fitting TRBD2. V was clipped by 0 bases and J by 0 bases; unmatched bases: 21. This CDR3 spans 22 amino acids. The germline V gene encodes CDR1 SGHRS and CDR2 YFSETQ. The DNA of the CDR3 is TGCGCCAGCAGCTTGGGACTAGCTTCCTTTTTGAGCTTCAGAGGCTCCTACAATGAGCAGTTCTTC. This translates into CASSLGLASFLSFRGSYNEQFF.